This T cell receptor beta chain was sequenced during a study of blood T cell repertoires in COVID-19. Libraries were prepared by immunoSEQ multiplex PCR; TCRdb keeps only in-frame clonotypes and omits some of them. The repertoire has 200,000 to 300,000 clones, around 88% of them found once; the top ten carry approximately 2%. Enrolled through a virtual design, the participants were between 18 and 89 years of age and came from 24 US areas. Looked up from germline, CDR1 is LGHNA and CDR2 is YSLEER. The CDR3 consists of 15 residues. The V segment lost 2 bases and the J segment 6 bases; nucleotides outside the gene matches: 4.

The sequence came from a woman aged 50 to 60 who had recovered from COVID-19. The specimen sequenced was PBMCs or T cells enriched from blood (not recorded which). This sequence joins TRBV4-3 and TRBJ1-4; 9 bases agree with TRBD1. The CDR3: CASSQTGTGYEKLFF. The CDR3 DNA follows: TGCGCCAGCAGCCAAACCGGGACAGGGTATGAAAAACTGTTTTTT.